This T cell receptor (beta chain) was captured by sequencing in a study of shared clonotypes between healthy human individuals. Looking at the study overall: CD4 naive and memory got three plates each, CD8 naive two, CD8 memory one.

Study results and limitations: Limited genetic and exposure-history diversity came from having few donors.

The CDR3 is made up of 21 amino acids. V trimming: 4 bases; J trimming: 5 bases; junction bases outside the gene matches: 23. Germline V gene sequence: CDR1 KGHSH, CDR2 LQKENI. Naive CD8 cells lacked CD45RO and underwent positive selection for CCR7, leaving out terminally differentiated effector memory CD45RA+ cells. The material for each subset, its genomic DNA, was split evenly across several immunoSEQ plates. Here immunoSEQ multiplex PCR was the method, and the copy in TCRdb shows in-frame clones only, minus some. In the table there are around 1,900,000 clones, around 93% of which are singletons. This clone was observed a single time. As yet, its antigen is unknown.

V usage is TRBV18 and J usage is TRBJ2-2; 9 nucleotides match TRBD1. This receptor was identified in a man younger than 35 in good health. Some clones in this sample may be carry-over from other donors' samples. The source material was naive CD8+ T cells from PBMCs. DNA for the CDR3: TGTGCCAGCTCACTTGAAATCATCCGGGACAGGGCCCCCGTGGGGACCGGGGAGCTGTTTTTT. Its translation is CASSLEIIRDRAPVGTGELFF.